This T cell receptor beta chain is drawn from a study of tissue T cells after allogeneic stem cell transplantation. Findings and limits, study-wide: The study did not identify alloreactive or antigen-specific tissue TCRs, and some clones might be persisting host cells. Only a limited share of tissue TCRs appeared in blood or spleen. This small cohort was clinically heterogeneous, and sampling depth was a limitation. Motif-based clustering found tissue-specific repertoire signatures shared across patients, though few clones were shared.

The protocol was immunoSEQ multiplex PCR, while the TCRdb copy is restricted to in-frame clones and leaves out a portion. The profile shows about 26,000 clones, 91% of them singletons. On this clone itself: Its antigen is as yet unknown.

The CDR3 extends over 15 amino acids. V shed 7 bases, J shed 2 bases, and the junction held 10 bases outside the gene matches. CDR1 LNHNV and CDR2 YYDKDF come from the germline V gene (reference sequence). The chain joins TRBV15 to TRBJ2-7; TRBD1 matches 8 bases. Sequencing used blood, obtained before transplantation. The clonotype was recovered from a male donor aged 60 or over who later had graft-versus-host disease after an allogeneic stem cell transplant. This chain's CDR3 is CATTERRTGTYEQYF. For the CDR3, the DNA is TGTGCCACCACAGAAAGAAGGACAGGGACCTACGAGCAGTACTTC.